This TCR beta chain was sequenced during a study of CXCR3-negative and CXCR3-positive naive CD8 T cells. Researchers sorted about 320,000 cells of each CD8+ T cell subset in triplicate. There are 14 residues in the CDR3. Study observations and caveats: Naive subsets did not differ in surface CD5, and TRB CDR3 properties served to infer TCR strength. Comparison of naive cells showed more hydrophobic TRB CDR3s in CXCR3-positive than in CXCR3-negative naive cells. Much lower diversity was found in memory CD8+ cells, while both naive subsets had comparably high diversity.

Libraries were UMI-labeled 5' RACE TRB cDNA. No DNA is given; TCRdb re-called the 5' RACE reads and lists each CDR3 protein once. This listing includes over 100,000 distinct CDR3 sequences. Remarks on this clonotype: What it binds is not known.

V usage is TRBV12-3 or TRBV12-4 and J usage is TRBJ2-3; TCRdb designates TRBD2, a call that cannot be tested without DNA. The sequencing input was naive CXCR3+ CD8+ T cells from blood. Subset indicated: CD45RO-CCR7+CD27+CD95- naive CD8+ T cells expressing CXCR3 (TNR3+). The receptor's source is a human donor in good health. Some clones in this sample may be carry-over from other donors' samples. CDR3 residues: CASSLSPPYATQYF.